These T cell receptor beta chains were read from a single sample in a study of beta chain features in type 1 diabetes. Sequenced by immunoSEQ multiplex PCR; TCRdb stores in-frame clones only, minus some. The sample carries about 620,000 clones, 15% to 18% recorded once. The sample taken for sequencing was naive CD4+ T cells from blood. The receptor source for this set is a man aged 18 to 30 in good health. CDR3s include the opening cysteine and the closing phenylalanine or tryptophan. Fields, in order: J gene, V gene, CDR3 length, clone size, D gene, CDR3 protein, CDR3 DNA. The D gene is left open where the match is weak. Part of the rows lack a size; the others show once, few, many or a class for expanded clones.

TRBJ2-3,TRBV29-1,14,-,-,CSTETAGGTDTQYF,TGCAGCACTGAGACTGCTGGGGGCACAGATACGCAGTATTTT
TRBJ1-2,TRBV5-6,15,few,-,CASSLVAGPNYGYTF,TGTGCCAGCAGCTTGGTGGCAGGACCTAACTATGGCTACACCTTC
TRBJ2-5,TRBV11-3,15,few,-,CASSLMGFNQETQYF,TGTGCCAGCAGCTTAATGGGCTTTAACCAAGAGACCCAGTACTTC
TRBJ1-1,TRBV5-1,12,few,-,CASSARSTEAFF,TGCGCCAGCAGCGCCCGGAGCACTGAAGCTTTCTTT
TRBJ2-2,TRBV7-2,15,few,-,CASSLNAGNTGELFF,TGTGCCAGCAGCTTAAATGCGGGAAACACCGGGGAGCTGTTTTTT
TRBJ1-2,TRBV28,14,-,-,CASTSRGTGYGYTF,TGTGCCAGCACCAGCAGGGGCACGGGTTATGGCTACACCTTC
TRBJ2-7,TRBV7-2,14,-,-,CASSLARGVYEQYF,TGTGCCAGCAGCTTAGCACGCGGGGTTTACGAGCAGTACTTC
TRBJ1-4,TRBV10-3,13,few,TRBD1,CAISPGQDEKLFF,TGTGCCATCAGTCCGGGACAGGATGAAAAACTGTTTTTT
TRBJ2-1,TRBV7-2,13,few,-,CAATPFAGGEQFF,TGTGCCGCCACCCCTTTCGCTGGCGGTGAGCAGTTCTTC
TRBJ2-3,TRBV7-2,17,-,TRBD2,CASSLDGGTRTTDTQYF,TGTGCCAGCAGCTTAGATGGGGGGACTAGGACCACAGATACGCAGTATTTT
TRBJ2-1,TRBV29-1,11,-,-,CSVRRGGEQFF,TGCAGCGTCCGTAGGGGCGGTGAGCAGTTCTTC
TRBJ2-2,TRBV5-4,16,-,-,CASSLDGTDTSGELFF,TGTGCCAGCAGCTTGGATGGGACCGATACCTCCGGGGAGCTGTTTTTT
TRBJ2-5,TRBV5-1,14,-,-,CASSLDLGQETQYF,TGCGCCAGCAGCCTAGACCTAGGGCAAGAGACCCAGTACTTC
TRBJ2-1,TRBV5-1,14,-,-,CASSLDVSYNEQFF,TGCGCCAGCAGCTTGGATGTCTCCTACAATGAGCAGTTCTTC
TRBJ2-7,TRBV18,17,-,TRBD1,CASSPLTPGQGAGEQYF,TGTGCCAGCTCTCCTCTCACACCGGGACAGGGGGCAGGCGAGCAGTACTTC
TRBJ2-2,TRBV11-2,13,few,-,CASSLEGRGELFF,TGTGCCAGCAGCTTAGAGGGCCGCGGGGAGCTGTTTTTT
TRBJ2-7,TRBV28,15,few,-,CASSRPGGGAYEQYF,TGTGCCAGCAGTCGACCCGGAGGAGGGGCCTACGAGCAGTACTTC
TRBJ1-6,TRBV7-9,13,-,TRBD1,CASRTGINSPLHF,TGTGCCAGCCGGACAGGTATAAATTCACCCCTCCACTTT
TRBJ2-3,TRBV2,13,few,-,CASMGHLQDTQYF,TGTGCCAGCATGGGACATCTCCAGGATACGCAGTATTTT
TRBJ1-1,TRBV29-1,11,-,-,CSVEGVVEAFF,TGCAGCGTTGAAGGAGTAGTGGAAGCTTTCTTT
TRBJ1-4,TRBV30,15,-,TRBD1,CAWTRGQATNEKLFF,TGTGCCTGGACCAGGGGACAGGCAACCAATGAAAAACTGTTTTTT
TRBJ1-6,TRBV5-1,14,-,-,CASSYDGTNSPLHF,TGCGCCAGCAGTTACGATGGGACTAATTCACCCCTCCACTTT
TRBJ2-7,TRBV7-2,17,few,TRBD1,CASRVDRGRSWSYEQYF,TGTGCCAGCAGAGTGGACAGGGGGCGAAGTTGGTCCTACGAGCAGTACTTC
TRBJ1-1,TRBV25-1,15,once,-,CASSESLRLNTEAFF,TGTGCCAGCAGTGAATCCCTCCGATTGAACACTGAAGCTTTCTTT
TRBJ1-2,TRBV5-1,17,few,TRBD1,CASSPPPGQKPNYGYTF,TGCGCCAGCAGCCCACCTCCGGGACAGAAACCTAACTATGGCTACACCTTC
TRBJ2-5,TRBV19,15,once,-,CASSRQGKGQETQYF,TGTGCCAGTAGTAGGCAGGGGAAAGGTCAAGAGACCCAGTACTTC
TRBJ2-7,TRBV4-1,15,-,TRBD2,CASSQPTSGAYEQYF,TGCGCCAGCAGCCAACCTACTAGCGGAGCTTACGAGCAGTACTTC
TRBJ1-5,TRBV19,16,-,TRBD1,CASRLVGQGGNQPQHF,TGTGCCAGTAGGCTCGTGGGACAGGGAGGCAATCAGCCCCAGCATTTT
TRBJ2-7,TRBV11-3,13,-,-,CASSLDGQNEQYF,TGTGCCAGCAGCTTAGACGGACAGAACGAGCAGTACTTC
TRBJ2-7,TRBV6-4,8,-,-,CASSVQYF,TGTGCCAGCAGCGTTCAGTACTTC
TRBJ1-5,TRBV28,16,-,TRBD1,CASSWTGLGWDQPQHF,TGTGCCAGCAGTTGGACAGGGCTGGGCTGGGATCAGCCCCAGCATTTT
TRBJ2-1,TRBV4-3,19,-,TRBD2,CASSQEGGTSGGSYNEQFF,TGCGCCAGCAGCCAAGAAGGCGGGACTAGCGGGGGGTCCTACAATGAGCAGTTCTTC
TRBJ2-5,TRBV9,16,few,-,CASSVPQGSGGETQYF,TGTGCCAGCAGCGTACCCCAGGGTAGTGGGGGGGAGACCCAGTACTTC
TRBJ2-6,TRBV18,16,-,-,CASSPSVSSGANVLTF,TGTGCCAGCTCACCATCCGTTTCTTCTGGGGCCAACGTCCTGACTTTC
TRBJ2-2,TRBV5-1,14,-,-,CASSPGQFTGELFF,TGCGCCAGCAGCCCCGGACAGTTCACCGGGGAGCTGTTTTTT
TRBJ2-7,TRBV4-1,16,-,-,CASSPSLREVGYEQYF,TGCGCCAGCAGTCCCTCTCTAAGGGAGGTGGGTTACGAGCAGTACTTC
TRBJ1-4,TRBV4-2,13,-,-,CASSQDGREKLFF,TGTGCCAGCAGCCAAGATGGCAGGGAAAAACTGTTTTTT
TRBJ1-1,TRBV19,14,-,-,CASSTGATNTEAFF,TGTGCCAGTAGTACGGGGGCCACGAACACTGAAGCTTTCTTT
TRBJ1-1,TRBV9,13,-,-,CASSFQLNTEAFF,TGTGCCAGCAGCTTTCAGTTGAACACTGAAGCTTTCTTT
TRBJ2-3,TRBV5-4,16,-,-,CASSLTRGATTDTQYF,TGTGCCAGCAGCTTGACGAGGGGAGCCACCACAGATACGCAGTATTTT
TRBJ2-7,TRBV27,13,-,TRBD1,CASSYLSGTGWYF,TGTGCCAGCAGCTATCTATCCGGGACAGGGTGGTACTTC
TRBJ2-6,TRBV6-1,16,-,-,CASSDRPFSGANVLTF,TGTGCCAGCAGTGACAGGCCATTCTCTGGGGCCAACGTCCTGACTTTC
TRBJ1-4,TRBV7-9,15,-,-,CASSSPGAGREKLFF,TGTGCCAGCAGCTCGCCCGGGGCAGGGAGGGAAAAACTGTTTTTT
TRBJ2-7,TRBV11-3,15,-,TRBD2,CASSSQGGGTYEQYF,TGTGCCAGCAGCTCCCAGGGCGGGGGTACCTACGAGCAGTACTTC
TRBJ2-5,TRBV4-1,15,-,-,CASSQDGLFKETQYF,TGCGCCAGCAGCCAAGATGGGCTTTTCAAAGAGACCCAGTACTTC
TRBJ2-7,TRBV7-2,16,few,TRBD2,CASSLAGLAGVYEQYF,TGTGCCAGCAGCTTAGCGGGACTAGCGGGAGTTTACGAGCAGTACTTC
TRBJ2-7,TRBV19,16,-,TRBD1,CASSLLAGTGPYEQYF,TGTGCCAGTAGTCTTCTCGCCGGGACAGGCCCCTACGAGCAGTACTTC
TRBJ2-3,TRBV25-1,14,-,-,CASSARGSTDTQYF,TGTGCCAGCAGCGCGAGGGGGAGCACAGATACGCAGTATTTT
TRBJ1-2,TRBV7-2,13,few,-,CASSLEGRYGYTF,TGTGCCAGCAGCTTAGAGGGCAGATATGGCTACACCTTC
TRBJ1-2,TRBV27,15,few,TRBD1,CASSSPTGGDYGYTF,TGTGCCAGCAGTTCCCCGACAGGGGGGGACTATGGCTACACCTTC
TRBJ2-7,TRBV30,12,few,-,CAWSTGQYEQYF,TGTGCCTGGAGTACCGGACAGTACGAGCAGTACTTC
TRBJ2-7,TRBV7-2,13,-,-,CASSGSTTYEQYF,TGTGCCAGCAGCGGGTCAACCACCTACGAGCAGTACTTC
TRBJ1-1,TRBV11-3,15,few,-,CASSLDFGSGTEAFF,TGTGCCAGCAGCTTAGATTTCGGGAGCGGCACTGAAGCTTTCTTT
TRBJ2-7,TRBV10-3,15,few,TRBD2,CAIRTSGSGSYEQYF,TGTGCCATCAGAACTAGCGGGAGTGGCTCCTACGAGCAGTACTTC
TRBJ2-5,TRBV5-1,15,-,TRBD1,CASSLAGQGMETQYF,TGCGCCAGCAGCTTGGCCGGACAGGGGATGGAGACCCAGTACTTC
TRBJ2-1,TRBV25-1,18,-,TRBD2,CASSEYRTSGSSYNEQFF,TGTGCCAGCAGTGAATATCGGACTAGCGGAAGCTCCTACAATGAGCAGTTCTTC
TRBJ2-3,TRBV5-1,17,-,-,CASSHWSPSSPPITQYF,TGCGCCAGCAGCCACTGGTCGCCTAGCTCCCCTCCAATTACGCAGTATTTT
TRBJ1-5,TRBV30,13,few,-,CAWSVGGWQPQHF,TGTGCCTGGAGTGTAGGAGGGTGGCAGCCCCAGCATTTT
TRBJ2-4,TRBV7-2,14,few,TRBD2,CASSQAGFKNIQYF,TGTGCCAGCTCGCAAGCGGGATTCAAAAACATTCAGTACTTC